The subject of this entry is one TCR beta chain. Antigen specificity is unknown. The data belong to a study of T-cell memory formation after mild COVID-19. Study outcomes and limitations: Of the contracting clones, CD4+ ones lay mainly in CM and EM, and CD8+ ones in EMRA. The appearance of some responding clones in pre-infection memory suggested that cross-reactive memory joined.

Trimming removed 7 bases from V and 11 bases from J, with 21 bases in between. Germline-derived CDR1 and CDR2 are LGHDT and YNNKEL (reference sequence). There are 14 residues in the CDR3. MiXCR, run by TCRdb on the 5' RACE reads, gives a single entry per CDR3 protein. The sample carries 470,000 or so distinct CDR3 sequences, about 23% recorded once. The clonotype was recovered from an adult woman who had mild COVID-19 (a few samples of this study predate the infection). Cell type and time point are not known. The chain combines TRBV3-1 with TRBJ2-1; perhaps TRBD2 as D (7 bases). The sample taken for sequencing was PBMCs or a T cell subset sorted from them (not recorded which). CDR3 residues: CASTLGGASGKQFF. The CDR3, as DNA: TGTGCCAGCACCCTAGGGGGGGCTAGCGGAAAGCAGTTCTTC.